These T cell receptor beta chains were read from a single sample in a study of T-cell memory formation after mild COVID-19. In TCRdb, the 5' RACE reads were re-called with MiXCR into one record per CDR3 protein. The table includes about 90,000 distinct CDR3 sequences, more than 10% detected once. Material for sequencing was PBMCs or a T cell subset sorted from them (not recorded which). These receptors originate from an adult woman who had mild COVID-19 (a few samples of this study predate the infection). Cell type and time point are not known. The CDR3 runs from the conserved cysteine through the conserved F or W. The order of the fields is clone size, CDR3 length, J gene, V gene, D gene, CDR3 DNA, CDR3 protein. D genes are given only for firm matches. Some rows mark clone size as missing; the rest say once, few, many or name a class of expanded clone.

clone_size: .
cdr3_length: 16
j_call: TRBJ2-3
v_call: TRBV7-2
d_call: .
cdr3_nt: TGTGCCAGCAGCTTAGCCTTCCGGAGGGCCGTAAATACGCAGTATTTT
cdr3_aa: CASSLAFRRAVNTQYF

clone_size: many
cdr3_length: 14
j_call: TRBJ2-7
v_call: TRBV3-1
d_call: .
cdr3_nt: TGTGCCAGCAGCCAAGACAGGATCGCCTACGAGCAGTACTTC
cdr3_aa: CASSQDRIAYEQYF

clone_size: few
cdr3_length: 14
j_call: TRBJ2-5
v_call: TRBV5-4
d_call: .
cdr3_nt: TGTGCCAGCAGCTTGGACAGGGCTGGAGAGACCCAGTACTTC
cdr3_aa: CASSLDRAGETQYF

clone_size: .
cdr3_length: 14
j_call: TRBJ2-1
v_call: TRBV29-1
d_call: .
cdr3_nt: TGCAGCGTTGAATACAGGCCCTCTACAGAGGAGCAGTTCTTC
cdr3_aa: CSVEYRPSTEEQFF

clone_size: .
cdr3_length: 14
j_call: TRBJ2-7
v_call: TRBV5-1
d_call: TRBD2
cdr3_nt: TGCGCCAGCAGCTCGGGGGGATCTGGGGACGAGCAGTACTTC
cdr3_aa: CASSSGGSGDEQYF

clone_size: many
cdr3_length: 15
j_call: TRBJ2-7
v_call: TRBV6-5
d_call: TRBD2
cdr3_nt: TGTGCCAGCAGTTACGAGGCTAGCGGGTTCTACGAGCAGTACTTC
cdr3_aa: CASSYEASGFYEQYF

clone_size: few
cdr3_length: 13
j_call: TRBJ2-7
v_call: TRBV29-1
d_call: TRBD1
cdr3_nt: TGCAGCGTCGACAGGGGGTCCCCCTACGAGCAGTACTTC
cdr3_aa: CSVDRGSPYEQYF

clone_size: .
cdr3_length: 16
j_call: TRBJ1-4
v_call: TRBV20-1
d_call: .
cdr3_nt: TGCAGTGCTAACCCTATTGCCGGGTCCCTTTCTGGAAAACTGTTTTTT
cdr3_aa: CSANPIAGSLSGKLFF

clone_size: .
cdr3_length: 18
j_call: TRBJ2-3
v_call: TRBV24-1
d_call: TRBD2
cdr3_nt: TGTGCCACCAGTGACCGGGGGACTAGGCCTGGATTCACAGATACGCAGTATTTT
cdr3_aa: CATSDRGTRPGFTDTQYF

clone_size: .
cdr3_length: 16
j_call: TRBJ2-2
v_call: TRBV7-9
d_call: TRBD2
cdr3_nt: TGTGCCAGCAGCTTAGCCCAGCGGGAGCCTACCGGGGAGCTGTTTTTT
cdr3_aa: CASSLAQREPTGELFF

clone_size: .
cdr3_length: 12
j_call: TRBJ2-1
v_call: TRBV7-6
d_call: .
cdr3_nt: TGTGCCAGCAGCTCTATAGGGGATGAGCAGTTCTTC
cdr3_aa: CASSSIGDEQFF

clone_size: .
cdr3_length: 15
j_call: TRBJ2-2
v_call: TRBV7-9
d_call: TRBD1
cdr3_nt: TGTGCCAGCAGCTCGGACAGGGAATTGTCCGGGGAGCTGTTTTTT
cdr3_aa: CASSSDRELSGELFF

clone_size: .
cdr3_length: 15
j_call: TRBJ2-1
v_call: TRBV5-6
d_call: TRBD1
cdr3_nt: TGTGCCAGCAGCCGACGGACAGGGGCCTACAATGAGCAGTTCTTC
cdr3_aa: CASSRRTGAYNEQFF

clone_size: many
cdr3_length: 14
j_call: TRBJ1-1
v_call: TRBV6-5
d_call: .
cdr3_nt: TGTGCCAGCAGTTACACCCCACAGGGAGCTGAAGCTTTCTTT
cdr3_aa: CASSYTPQGAEAFF

clone_size: .
cdr3_length: 13
j_call: TRBJ2-1
v_call: TRBV12-3/TRBV12-4
d_call: TRBD2
cdr3_nt: TGTGCCAGCCATCAAAGCGGGGAACTGGAGCAGTTCTTC
cdr3_aa: CASHQSGELEQFF

clone_size: .
cdr3_length: 14
j_call: TRBJ2-7
v_call: TRBV18
d_call: TRBD1
cdr3_nt: TGTGCCAGCTCACCGGGGACAGGGCAATACGAGCAGTACTTC
cdr3_aa: CASSPGTGQYEQYF

clone_size: few
cdr3_length: 18
j_call: TRBJ2-3
v_call: TRBV7-2
d_call: TRBD2
cdr3_nt: TGTGCCAGCAGCTTAGGACTAGCGGGAGGCGGGGGGACAGATACGCAGTATTTT
cdr3_aa: CASSLGLAGGGGTDTQYF

clone_size: many
cdr3_length: 12
j_call: TRBJ2-2
v_call: TRBV5-5
d_call: .
cdr3_nt: TGTGCCAGCAGCCCTGGGCACGGGGAGCTGTTTTTT
cdr3_aa: CASSPGHGELFF

clone_size: .
cdr3_length: 15
j_call: TRBJ2-1
v_call: TRBV5-1
d_call: .
cdr3_nt: TGCGCCAGCAGCTCCGCTATTAACAGGGACAATGAGCAGTTCTTC
cdr3_aa: CASSSAINRDNEQFF

clone_size: .
cdr3_length: 17
j_call: TRBJ1-2
v_call: TRBV7-2
d_call: .
cdr3_nt: TGTGCCAGCAGACCATCCCTAGACAGGCGCCTCAACTATGGCTACACCTTC
cdr3_aa: CASRPSLDRRLNYGYTF

clone_size: many
cdr3_length: 16
j_call: TRBJ2-2
v_call: TRBV7-9
d_call: .
cdr3_nt: TGTGCCAGCAGCCCCCCCTCCGAGGTGGGCGCCGGGGAGCTGTTTTTT
cdr3_aa: CASSPPSEVGAGELFF

clone_size: few
cdr3_length: 18
j_call: TRBJ1-2
v_call: TRBV3-1
d_call: TRBD1
cdr3_nt: TGTGCCAGCAGCCAAGAACCCCCCTGGGGGACAGAGGACTATGGCTACACCTTC
cdr3_aa: CASSQEPPWGTEDYGYTF

clone_size: .
cdr3_length: 15
j_call: TRBJ2-7
v_call: TRBV11-3
d_call: .
cdr3_nt: TGTGCCAGCAGCGACACAGGCCTAGGAATCTACGAGCAGTACTTC
cdr3_aa: CASSDTGLGIYEQYF

clone_size: few
cdr3_length: 19
j_call: TRBJ2-6
v_call: TRBV7-9
d_call: .
cdr3_nt: TGTGCCAGCAGCTTAAGCCTGACAGAGGGACCGGCTGGGGCCAACGTCCTGACTTTC
cdr3_aa: CASSLSLTEGPAGANVLTF

clone_size: few
cdr3_length: 15
j_call: TRBJ2-1
v_call: TRBV7-3
d_call: TRBD1
cdr3_nt: TGTGCCAGCAGCATCGGGACAGGGCCATACAATGAGCAGTTCTTC
cdr3_aa: CASSIGTGPYNEQFF

clone_size: few
cdr3_length: 18
j_call: TRBJ2-1
v_call: TRBV4-3
d_call: .
cdr3_nt: TGCGCCAGCAGCCAAGATGGAGGCGGGACTCACTCCTACAATGAGCAGTTCTTC
cdr3_aa: CASSQDGGGTHSYNEQFF

clone_size: .
cdr3_length: 16
j_call: TRBJ2-1
v_call: TRBV9
d_call: TRBD2
cdr3_nt: TGTGCCAGCAGCGTAGGACTAGCGGGGGGGCCCTTGGAGCAGTTCTTC
cdr3_aa: CASSVGLAGGPLEQFF

clone_size: .
cdr3_length: 15
j_call: TRBJ2-1
v_call: TRBV9
d_call: .
cdr3_nt: TGTGCCAGCAGCGCCCCGGGACTGCCTGGGAATGAGCAGTTCTTC
cdr3_aa: CASSAPGLPGNEQFF

clone_size: medium-sized
cdr3_length: 15
j_call: TRBJ2-7
v_call: TRBV7-8
d_call: TRBD1
cdr3_nt: TGTGCCAGCAGCTATTTGACAGGGACATCCTACGAGCAGTACTTC
cdr3_aa: CASSYLTGTSYEQYF

clone_size: few
cdr3_length: 15
j_call: TRBJ2-7
v_call: TRBV20-1
d_call: TRBD2
cdr3_nt: TGCAGTGCTAGAGTCGCGGGGGGGAGCTCCTACGAGCAGTACTTC
cdr3_aa: CSARVAGGSSYEQYF

clone_size: .
cdr3_length: 16
j_call: TRBJ1-4
v_call: TRBV12-3/TRBV12-4
d_call: TRBD1
cdr3_nt: TGTGCCAGCAGTAACGACAGGGGGTTAACTAATGAAAAACTGTTTTTT
cdr3_aa: CASSNDRGLTNEKLFF

clone_size: .
cdr3_length: 14
j_call: TRBJ1-1
v_call: TRBV5-1
d_call: TRBD1
cdr3_nt: TGCGCCAGCAGCCCGGGACAGGGACCATCTGAAGCTTTCTTT
cdr3_aa: CASSPGQGPSEAFF

clone_size: many
cdr3_length: 14
j_call: TRBJ2-3
v_call: TRBV5-1
d_call: TRBD1
cdr3_nt: TGCGCCAGCAGCTACGGACAGGGCACAGATACGCAGTATTTT
cdr3_aa: CASSYGQGTDTQYF

clone_size: few
cdr3_length: 14
j_call: TRBJ2-7
v_call: TRBV2
d_call: .
cdr3_nt: TGTGCCAGCAGTGAAGGGGCACGGTACTACGAGCAGTACTTC
cdr3_aa: CASSEGARYYEQYF

clone_size: many
cdr3_length: 15
j_call: TRBJ1-1
v_call: TRBV5-1
d_call: .
cdr3_nt: TGCGCCAGCAGCTTGGGCGGGGACGGGGGCACTGAAGCTTTCTTT
cdr3_aa: CASSLGGDGGTEAFF

clone_size: .
cdr3_length: 10
j_call: TRBJ2-7
v_call: TRBV5-8
d_call: .
cdr3_nt: TGTGCCAGCAGCTACTACGAGCAGTACTTC
cdr3_aa: CASSYYEQYF

clone_size: .
cdr3_length: 14
j_call: TRBJ1-1
v_call: TRBV27
d_call: .
cdr3_nt: TGTGCCAGCAATAAATCCGCTTGGGAAACTGAAGCTTTCTTT
cdr3_aa: CASNKSAWETEAFF

clone_size: many
cdr3_length: 15
j_call: TRBJ2-1
v_call: TRBV15
d_call: .
cdr3_nt: TGTGCCACCACGGACGAGCAGGGAGGCTACAATGAGCAGTTCTTC
cdr3_aa: CATTDEQGGYNEQFF

clone_size: few
cdr3_length: 14
j_call: TRBJ2-7
v_call: TRBV7-9
d_call: .
cdr3_nt: TGTGCCAGCAGCCCCCTGGCAGGCTCCTACGAGCAGTACTTC
cdr3_aa: CASSPLAGSYEQYF

clone_size: few
cdr3_length: 16
j_call: TRBJ1-2
v_call: TRBV25-1
d_call: TRBD1
cdr3_nt: TGTGCCAGCAGTGACCTCGGACAGGGGGCACGGTATGGCTACACCTTC
cdr3_aa: CASSDLGQGARYGYTF

clone_size: .
cdr3_length: 16
j_call: TRBJ2-7
v_call: TRBV9
d_call: TRBD1
cdr3_nt: TGTGCCAGCAGCGCCCAGACAGGGGGCAGCATGTACGAGCAGTACTTC
cdr3_aa: CASSAQTGGSMYEQYF

clone_size: once
cdr3_length: 14
j_call: TRBJ2-1
v_call: TRBV20-1
d_call: .
cdr3_nt: TGCAGTGCTAGAGATCTAGACAGATACAATGAGCAGTTCTTC
cdr3_aa: CSARDLDRYNEQFF

clone_size: many
cdr3_length: 13
j_call: TRBJ2-3
v_call: TRBV5-1
d_call: .
cdr3_nt: TGCGCCAGCAGCCGGGACCCCACAGATACGCAGTATTTT
cdr3_aa: CASSRDPTDTQYF

clone_size: few
cdr3_length: 14
j_call: TRBJ2-7
v_call: TRBV3-1
d_call: .
cdr3_nt: TGTGCCAGCAGCCCCGGACTGTGGCCCTACGAGCAGTACTTC
cdr3_aa: CASSPGLWPYEQYF

clone_size: few
cdr3_length: 13
j_call: TRBJ2-7
v_call: TRBV20-1
d_call: .
cdr3_nt: TGCAGTGCTAGAGGGGCAGGGTCCTACGAGCAGTACTTC
cdr3_aa: CSARGAGSYEQYF

clone_size: .
cdr3_length: 13
j_call: TRBJ2-1
v_call: TRBV5-6
d_call: .
cdr3_nt: TGTGCCAGCAGCATACAGGTTAACAATGAGCAGTTCTTC
cdr3_aa: CASSIQVNNEQFF

clone_size: few
cdr3_length: 13
j_call: TRBJ2-7
v_call: TRBV5-6
d_call: .
cdr3_nt: TGTGCCAGCAGCTTGGTGTTGCCAGACGAGCAGTACTTC
cdr3_aa: CASSLVLPDEQYF

clone_size: .
cdr3_length: 14
j_call: TRBJ1-1
v_call: TRBV7-8
d_call: .
cdr3_nt: TGTGCCAGCAGCCAAGGGACCGTGAACACTGAAGCTTTCTTT
cdr3_aa: CASSQGTVNTEAFF

clone_size: few
cdr3_length: 13
j_call: TRBJ1-1
v_call: TRBV19
d_call: TRBD1
cdr3_nt: TGTGCCAGTAGTCAAAAGGGGGCCTCTGAAGCTTTCTTT
cdr3_aa: CASSQKGASEAFF

clone_size: .
cdr3_length: 15
j_call: TRBJ2-4
v_call: TRBV6-5
d_call: TRBD2
cdr3_nt: TGTGCCAGCAGTAAGGGACTAGCGGGGAGTGACATTCAGTACTTC
cdr3_aa: CASSKGLAGSDIQYF

clone_size: few
cdr3_length: 15
j_call: TRBJ1-1
v_call: TRBV19
d_call: TRBD1
cdr3_nt: TGTGCCAGTACGGAGACAGGGCCCATGAACACTGAAGCTTTCTTT
cdr3_aa: CASTETGPMNTEAFF

clone_size: .
cdr3_length: 16
j_call: TRBJ2-1
v_call: TRBV5-1
d_call: TRBD1
cdr3_nt: TGCGCCAGCAGCCCGGCTGGTACAGGGGACCACAATGAGCAGTTCTTC
cdr3_aa: CASSPAGTGDHNEQFF

clone_size: few
cdr3_length: 14
j_call: TRBJ2-1
v_call: TRBV5-6
d_call: TRBD1
cdr3_nt: TGTGCCAGCAGCGCGCTAGGGACAGAGAATGAGCAGTTCTTC
cdr3_aa: CASSALGTENEQFF